These 14 T cell receptor beta chains came from one sample sequenced in a study of post-analysis software for immune sequencing data. TCR beta cDNA libraries included unique molecular identifiers. MiXCR, run by TCRdb on the PCR reads, gives a single entry per CDR3 protein. The table lists roughly 430,000 distinct CDR3 sequences, about 39% of them singletons. These TCRs' antigens remain unknown. Whole-study findings and limits: Patients carried roughly 5 TRBV segments more frequently than controls did, and TRBV5-6, TRBV5-1 and TRBV20-1 were among them.

Material for sequencing was blood. The receptors shown here come from a girl aged 2 to 9 with multiple sclerosis.

This clonotype came up a few times. V and J are TRBV7-9 and TRBJ2-5, with D maybe TRBD2 (6 bases). With 10 bases removed from V and 3 bases from J, the gap between germline ends came to 12 bases. Per the germline V gene, CDR1 is SEHNR and CDR2 is FQNEAQ (reference sequence). CDR3 length: 12 amino acids. CDR3 coding DNA: TGTGCCACCGGACCGGGGGAAGAGACCCAGTACTTC. Amino acid sequence: CATGPGEETQYF.

This rearrangement joins TRBV3-1 to TRBJ2-5; D gene uncertain. The CDR3 consists of 14 residues. V gave up 4 bases and J gave up 0 bases, with 9 bases separating them. In germline, CDR1 is LGHDT, CDR2 YNNKEL (reference sequence). The CDR3 sequence is CASSLLDHQETQYF. CDR3 DNA: TGTGCCAGCAGCCTCCTGGACCACCAAGAGACCCAGTACTTC.

This chain links TRBV3-1 with TRBJ1-2; D unresolved. Germline V gene sequence: CDR1 LGHDT, CDR2 YNNKEL (reference sequence). This CDR3 has 15 amino acids. The V and J ends lost 2 bases and 2 bases respectively, with 12 bases between them. CDR3 sequence reads: CASSQFGSLNYGYTF. Here the CDR3 DNA reads TGTGCCAGCAGCCAATTCGGCAGCTTGAACTATGGCTACACCTTC.

The genes are TRBV11-1 and TRBJ2-1; D possibly corresponds to TRBD2 (5 bases). Deletions cut 2 bases from V and 5 bases from J, with 19 bases between. Germline CDR1 is SGHAT and CDR2 is FQDESV (reference sequence). The CDR3 length is 17 residues. This CDR3 is CASSLRLWGATNNEQFF. CDR3 in DNA: TGTGCCAGCAGCTTAAGGTTGTGGGGAGCTACTAACAATGAGCAGTTCTTC.

The table lists this clonotype with many counts. V gene TRBV5-6 combines with J gene TRBJ2-7, with 7 bases identical to TRBD1. Germline V gene sequence: CDR1 SGHDT, CDR2 YYEEEE. The CDR3 runs to 15 residues. V was clipped by 4 bases and J by 5 bases; unmatched bases: 12. The CDR3 loop reads CASSPTYRGIHEQYF. The DNA of the CDR3 is TGTGCCAGCAGCCCCACCTACAGGGGCATCCACGAGCAGTACTTC.

The V call is TRBV20-1, the J call TRBJ1-4; no clear D. The germline V and J ends were trimmed by 2 bases and 14 bases, with 12 bases remaining between them. Germline-derived CDR1 and CDR2 are DFQATT and SNEGSKA (reference sequence). This CDR3 contains 11 residues. This chain's CDR3 is CSARPGYELFF. The CDR3 DNA sequence: TGCAGTGCTAGACCTGGTTATGAGCTGTTTTTT.

Only one count was recorded for this clonotype. The CDR3 bases are TGTGCCAGCAGCTTAGGGCTTGGCAAAGGGAAGTATTTT. It translates to CASSLGLGKGKYF. V gene TRBV7-8 combines with J gene TRBJ2-3; D gene ambiguous. The CDR3 is 13 amino acids. Germline V gene sequence: CDR1 SGHVS, CDR2 FQNEAQ. Trimming removed 1 base from V and 13 bases from J, with 15 bases in between.

This clonotype was counted only a few times. The chain carries TRBV7-3 and TRBJ2-3; D perhaps matches TRBD2 (6 bases). The CDR3 sequence is 14 residues long. CDR1 is SGHTA, CDR2 FQGTGA, per germline. V was pared by 4 bases and J by 2 bases, with 10 bases between. The CDR3 region is CASSSDYTTDTQYF. The CDR3 region has the DNA TGTGCCAGCAGCTCGGACTACACCACAGATACGCAGTATTTT.

The rearrangement uses TRBV5-6 and TRBJ2-1, with D uncertain. CDR1 and CDR2 (germline): SGHDT, YYEEEE. There are 14 residues in the CDR3. The ends were cut back, 1 base at V and 4 bases at J, with 9 bases in the middle. CDR3 amino acids: CASSLQMHYNEQFF. The CDR3, as DNA: TGTGCCAGCAGCTTGCAGATGCATTACAATGAGCAGTTCTTC.

The V call is TRBV28, the J call TRBJ2-5, with 8 bases that match TRBD1. The J call could be wrong; TRBJ2-7 is a better fit for the DNA end. CDR3 length: 15 residues. Per the germline V gene, CDR1 is MDHEN and CDR2 is SYDVKM. DNA of the CDR3: TGTGCCAGCAGTTCCAGGGACAGGCACCCCTACGAGCAGTACTTC. Translating it yields CASSSRDRHPYEQYF.

J is TRBJ1-1 and V is TRBV4-3; D call uncertain. This CDR3 comprises 14 residues. V lost 0 bases, J lost 8 bases, and 13 bases lay in between. The V gene's germline CDR1 is LGHNA and CDR2 YSLEER. The CDR3 bases are TGCGCCAGCAGCCAAGATGGGGAAGCCGGGGAAGCTTTCTTT. Translated: CASSQDGEAGEAFF.

This clonotype came up a few times. The rearrangement uses TRBV6-2 or TRBV6-3 and TRBJ2-3; D not certain. The CDR3 is 14 residues long. Germline V gene data show CDR1 as MNHEY and CDR2 as SVGEGT. V was trimmed by 7 bases and J by 6 bases, leaving 17 bases between them. CDR3 loop: CASTRTQVSDTQYF. The CDR3 coding sequence is TGTGCCAGCACGCGTACTCAGGTGTCTGATACGCAGTATTTT.

The rearrangement uses TRBV20-1 and TRBJ2-1, with D possibly matching TRBD2 (5 bases). Germline CDR1 is DFQATT and CDR2 is SNEGSKA (reference sequence). V was trimmed by 1 base and J by 8 bases, leaving 18 bases between them. This CDR3 spans 15 amino acids. Here the CDR3 reads CSARGPGLAGHEQFF. The CDR3 nucleotides read TGCAGTGCTAGAGGCCCAGGCCTAGCCGGGCATGAGCAGTTCTTC.

This clonotype was observed a few times. The CDR3 is CASSLDREQFF. The CDR3 DNA follows: TGTGCCAGCAGCTTGGACAGGGAGCAGTTCTTC. The chain carries TRBV5-6 and TRBJ2-1; weak D call: TRBD1 (5 bases). From germline, CDR1 is SGHDT and CDR2 YYEEEE. V was cut by 0 bases and J by 10 bases, with 5 bases left in between. This CDR3 contains 11 residues.